This T cell receptor beta chain is from a study of tumor-infiltrating lymphocytes in primary liver carcinoma. Study-wide context: Aged between 30 and 69 years, the patients were men and women.

Priming with a constant-region primer yielded TCR beta cDNA from 400 to 500 ng total RNA. Nested multiplex PCR, run for three rounds with slightly modified ARM-PCR, yielded TCR beta libraries. The first two PCR rounds, roughly 9 cycles each, used TRBV1-TRBV30 forward primers and a C-beta reverse primer. One entry per CDR3 protein results from TCRdb running MiXCR on the multiplex PCR reads. Here the sample spans a few hundred thousand distinct CDR3 sequences, almost 60% being singletons. The CDR3 is 13 amino acids long, termini counted. Germline V gene lookup returns CDR1 SGHAT and CDR2 FQNNGV. The study extracted blood RNA from unsorted whole blood and also extracted germline DNA. Note on this clonotype: A read error is likely, as this CDR3 ends without the conserved phenylalanine or tryptophan. No DNA is shown, since the ends of the CDR3 on it are uncertain; the CDR3 is the one TCRdb lists.

This sequence joins TRBV11-2 and TRBJ2-7; the table's TRBD2 call for D was not verified on the DNA. Sample: peripheral blood. The sequence came from a woman in her 30s with primary liver carcinoma and hepatitis B virus infection. The CDR3: CTSSPSNTGERYL.